What follows describes a single T cell receptor (beta chain). The protocol was immunoSEQ multiplex PCR, while the TCRdb copy is restricted to in-frame clones and leaves out a portion. The sample lists some 100,000 clones, 91% occurring once. These data belong to a study of T cell changes during pregnancy in multiple sclerosis. This CDR3 is 15 amino acids long. Germline V CDR1 and CDR2: MDHEN, SYDVKM. Trimming at V came to 6 bases and at J to 0 bases, leaving 6 bases not matched to a gene. The receptor comes from a female donor with multiple sclerosis, enrolled in a pregnancy study. V and J are TRBV28 and TRBJ2-3, with TRBD2 matching 7 bases. Here the sequenced sample was peripheral blood, taken in the second trimester of pregnancy. The CDR3 nucleotides read TGTGCCAGCAGGAAACTAGCGCCGAGCACAGATACGCAGTATTTT. Encoded protein: CASRKLAPSTDTQYF.